A selection of T cell receptor beta chains follows, all from one sample in a study of cytomegalovirus exposure and HLA in healthy donors. Only in-frame clones appear in the TCRdb table, and some are missing; sequencing was by immunoSEQ multiplex PCR. The sample contains about 200,000 clones, approximately 70% of which appear only once. The specimen was PBMCs. The receptor source for this set is a man aged 40-49 years in good health and CMV-seropositive. Each CDR3 is given with its conserved first and last residue. D genes are given only for firm matches. Rows give clone size only sometimes, using once, few, many, or a class for an expanded clone.

J gene | D gene | V gene | clone size | CDR3 DNA | CDR3 protein
TRBJ1-1 | TRBD1 | TRBV6-4 | NA | TGTGCCAGCAGTGACAGGACAGGGGGGGACACTGAAGCTTTCTTT | CASSDRTGGDTEAFF
TRBJ2-4 | NA | TRBV27 | NA | TGTGCCAGCAGTTTCGATTTTGGGGCAGATCTAGCCAAAAACATTCAGTACTTC | CASSFDFGADLAKNIQYF
TRBJ2-6 | NA | TRBV19 | few | TGTGCCAGTAGTTCTAGACCTGGGGCCAACGTCCTGACTTTC | CASSSRPGANVLTF
TRBJ2-4 | NA | TRBV7-2 | NA | TGTGCCAGCAGCTTATATAACCGGGGAGTCAAAAACATTCAGTACTTC | CASSLYNRGVKNIQYF
TRBJ1-6 | TRBD1 | TRBV28 | NA | TGTGCCACCAGCGCCGGGACAGGGAATTCACCCCTCCACTTT | CATSAGTGNSPLHF
TRBJ1-2 | TRBD1 | TRBV19 | NA | TGTGCCAGTAGGGGGACAGGGGGATTAGGTGGCTACACCTTC | CASRGTGGLGGYTF
TRBJ1-4 | NA | TRBV13 | NA | TGTGCCAGCAGCTTTTATTCTGAACTCCATGAAAAACTGTTTTTT | CASSFYSELHEKLFF
TRBJ2-5 | NA | TRBV2 | few | TGTGCCAGCAGTGAATGGGGGGGCCTGCAAGAGACCCAGTACTTC | CASSEWGGLQETQYF
TRBJ2-7 | NA | TRBV9 | NA | TGTGCCAGCAGCGTAGTACAGGCTGGGGAGCAGTACTTC | CASSVVQAGEQYF
TRBJ1-6 | TRBD1 | TRBV10-2 | NA | TGCGCCAGCAGTGAGTGGGACAGGGGAAGCGGCTCCTATAATTCACCCCTCCACTTT | CASSEWDRGSGSYNSPLHF
TRBJ2-1 | NA | TRBV7-9 | NA | TGTGCCAGCAGCTTAGATGACCAGGGGTTCCATGAGCAGTTCTTC | CASSLDDQGFHEQFF
TRBJ2-5 | TRBD2 | TRBV5-1 | NA | TGCGCCAGCAGCTTGGAGGTGGGGGGGGATGAGACCCAGTACTTC | CASSLEVGGDETQYF
TRBJ1-2 | TRBD1 | TRBV7-3 | NA | TGTGCCAGCAGCGGGAGTGGACAGGGGGATGGCTACACCTTC | CASSGSGQGDGYTF
TRBJ2-7 | NA | TRBV27 | few | TGTGCCAGCAGTTTCGGAAAAGTTGGAGGCTACGAGCAGTACTTC | CASSFGKVGGYEQYF
TRBJ2-7 | TRBD2 | TRBV5-4 | NA | TGTGCCAGCAGCTTTCGAGTAGGGGGGACTAGCGGGGGACTCTACGAGCAGTACTTC | CASSFRVGGTSGGLYEQYF
TRBJ2-7 | TRBD2 | TRBV12-5 | NA | TGTGCTAGTGGTTTGGTACTCTGGGACTACGGCAAGACCGAGCAGTACTTC | CASGLVLWDYGKTEQYF
TRBJ2-1 | TRBD1 | TRBV7-7 | NA | TGTGCCAGCAGCTTTGGACAGGGTACTGAGCAGTTCTTC | CASSFGQGTEQFF
TRBJ2-1 | NA | TRBV4-1 | NA | TGCGCCAGCAGCCAAGATGCAGGGATCAATGAGCAGTTCTTC | CASSQDAGINEQFF
TRBJ1-2 | TRBD1 | TRBV6-5 | NA | TGTGCCAGCAAAAGACAGGGGGACTATGGCTACACCTTC | CASKRQGDYGYTF
TRBJ2-7 | NA | TRBV4-1 | NA | TGCGCCAGCAGCCAAAATCAGGGGGGCACTTACGAGCAGTACTTC | CASSQNQGGTYEQYF
TRBJ2-7 | NA | TRBV6-6 | NA | TGTGCCAGCTATTGGGGCGGGGCTCGCGACGAGCAGTACTTC | CASYWGGARDEQYF
TRBJ1-2 | TRBD1 | TRBV5-1 | NA | TGCGCCAGCAGCCCCTCGACAGGGGGCGAGGGCTACACCTTC | CASSPSTGGEGYTF
TRBJ2-1 | NA | TRBV10-1 | NA | TGCGCCAGCAGTGAGGAAAATAGTAACAATGAGCAGTTCTTC | CASSEENSNNEQFF
TRBJ2-7 | NA | TRBV5-6 | few | TGTGCCAGCAGCCCCATCGGGGGGCCCGGAATTGAGCAGTACTTC | CASSPIGGPGIEQYF
TRBJ2-7 | TRBD1 | TRBV29-1 | once | TGCAGCGTTGAAGGAACCGGGACAGGCGCCTACGAGCAGTACTTC | CSVEGTGTGAYEQYF
TRBJ2-7 | NA | TRBV29-1 | NA | TGCAGCGTTTCCGGGACACCCTACGAGCAGTACTTC | CSVSGTPYEQYF
TRBJ2-5 | NA | TRBV4-3 | once | TGCGCCAGCAGCCAAGATAGCGGACTTGGAGAGACCCAGTACTTC | CASSQDSGLGETQYF
TRBJ2-5 | TRBD1 | TRBV2 | NA | TGTGCCAGCAATTTACAGGGGGCGCCCCGAGAGACCCAGTACTTC | CASNLQGAPRETQYF
TRBJ1-5 | NA | TRBV4-1 | NA | TGCGCCAGCAGCCAAGATCGTAGGGAAGGGGCGTGGAGGCCCCAGCATTTT | CASSQDRREGAWRPQHF
TRBJ1-1 | NA | TRBV18 | NA | TGTGCCAGCTCACCATCCAGGGAGGACACTGAAGCTTTCTTT | CASSPSREDTEAFF
TRBJ1-1 | NA | TRBV4-2 | NA | TGTGCCAGCAGCCTCCAATTGGGGGGAGAGAACACTGAAGCTTTCTTT | CASSLQLGGENTEAFF
TRBJ2-3 | TRBD1 | TRBV19 | NA | TGTGCCTTAAACCGAGTCTGGGACAGGGGGTGGACAGATACGCAGTATTTT | CALNRVWDRGWTDTQYF
TRBJ1-1 | NA | TRBV6-1 | NA | TGTGCCAGCAGTTATACACGAACTGAAGCTTTCTTT | CASSYTRTEAFF
TRBJ2-5 | NA | TRBV27 | NA | TGTGCCAGCAGTTCCCGGGGTGCAGGAGAGACCCAGTACTTC | CASSSRGAGETQYF
TRBJ1-5 | NA | TRBV29-1 | NA | TGCAGCGTTGGGGAGGGACAGCCCCAGCATTTT | CSVGEGQPQHF
TRBJ2-1 | TRBD2 | TRBV5-4 | NA | TGTGCCAGCAGCCCCACTCGCGGGGGGTTCGATGAGCAGTTCTTC | CASSPTRGGFDEQFF